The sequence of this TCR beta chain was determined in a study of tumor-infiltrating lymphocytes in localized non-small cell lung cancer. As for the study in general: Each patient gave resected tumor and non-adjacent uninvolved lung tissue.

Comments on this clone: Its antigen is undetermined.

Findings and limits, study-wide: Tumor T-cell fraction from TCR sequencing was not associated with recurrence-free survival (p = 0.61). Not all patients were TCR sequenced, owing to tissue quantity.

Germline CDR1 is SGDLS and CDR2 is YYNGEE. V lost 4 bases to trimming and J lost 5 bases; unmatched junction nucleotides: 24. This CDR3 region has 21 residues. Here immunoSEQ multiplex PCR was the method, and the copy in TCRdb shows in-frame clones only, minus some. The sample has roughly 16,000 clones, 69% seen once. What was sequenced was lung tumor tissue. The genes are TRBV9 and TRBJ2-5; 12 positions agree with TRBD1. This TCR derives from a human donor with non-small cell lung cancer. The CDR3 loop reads CASSLTAGTGGARGRPETQYF. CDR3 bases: TGTGCCAGCAGCTTGACAGCCGGGACAGGGGGCGCGCGCGGGAGGCCTGAGACCCAGTACTTC.